This T cell receptor (beta chain) is from a study of regulatory T cells in long-lasting Graves disease. HTBI primers from iRepertoire and Arm-PCR of CDR3 regions yielded the TCR beta libraries. TCRdb processed the multiplex PCR reads anew with MiXCR; each CDR3 protein has one entry. Counted here are around 460,000 distinct CDR3 sequences, roughly 23% occurring once; the ten biggest clones make up around 14%. On this clonotype: As yet, its antigen is unknown. A read error is possible here, since a much larger clone lies one base away.

Sample time point: persistent/refractory GD, antithyroid drugs over 5 years with positive TRAb. The TCR library used RNA extracted from PBMCs. American Thyroid Association guidelines defined Graves' disease diagnosis. EDTA tubes received approximately 10 milliliters of collected peripheral blood. CDR3 length: 13 residues. The ends were cut back, 7 bases at V and 9 bases at J, with 16 bases in the middle. Findings of the study overall: Relative to new patients (roughly 950), persistent patients exhibited greater sharing of public clonotypes (2,741).

The sequence derives from a female donor with Graves disease. The rearrangement joins TRBV12-3 or TRBV12-4 to TRBJ1-5; D is unclear. The specimen was peripheral blood mononuclear cells (PBMCs), collected when the disease was refractory, from a patient treated with antithyroid drugs. This CDR3 is CASTTRIQRPQHF. The CDR3 region has the DNA TGTGCCAGCACCACAAGAATTCAACGGCCCCAGCATTTT.